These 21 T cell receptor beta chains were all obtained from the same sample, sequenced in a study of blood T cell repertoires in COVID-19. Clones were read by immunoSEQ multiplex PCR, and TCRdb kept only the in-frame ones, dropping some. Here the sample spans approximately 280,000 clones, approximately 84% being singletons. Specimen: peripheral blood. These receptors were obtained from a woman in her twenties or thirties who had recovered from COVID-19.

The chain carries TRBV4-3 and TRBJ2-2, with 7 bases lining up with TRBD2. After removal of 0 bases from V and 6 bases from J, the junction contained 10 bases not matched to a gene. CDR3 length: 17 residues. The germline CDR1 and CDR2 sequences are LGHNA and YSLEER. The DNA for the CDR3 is TGCGCCAGCAGCCAAGATGGGTGGACTAGTAAGGCCGGGGAGCTGTTTTTT. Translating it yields CASSQDGWTSKAGELFF.

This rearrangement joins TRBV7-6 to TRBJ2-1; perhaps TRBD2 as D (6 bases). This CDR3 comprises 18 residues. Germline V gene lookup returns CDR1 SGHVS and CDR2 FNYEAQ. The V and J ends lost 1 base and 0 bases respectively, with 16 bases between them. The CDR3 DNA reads TGTGCCAGCAGCTTAGAGGCGGGGACCTTGAGCTCCTACAATGAGCAGTTCTTC. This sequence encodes CASSLEAGTLSSYNEQFF.

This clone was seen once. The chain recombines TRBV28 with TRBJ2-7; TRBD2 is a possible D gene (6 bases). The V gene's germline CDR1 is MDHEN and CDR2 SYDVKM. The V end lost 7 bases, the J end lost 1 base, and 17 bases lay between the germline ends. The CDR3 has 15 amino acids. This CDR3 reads CASIDAGTLSYEQYF. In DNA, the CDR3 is TGTGCCAGCATTGACGCCGGGACTCTGTCCTACGAGCAGTACTTC.

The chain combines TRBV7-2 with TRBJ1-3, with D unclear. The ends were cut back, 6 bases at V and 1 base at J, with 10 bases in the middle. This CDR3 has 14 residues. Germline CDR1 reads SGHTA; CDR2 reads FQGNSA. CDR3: CASSRTASGNTIYF. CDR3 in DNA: TGTGCCAGCAGTCGGACTGCATCTGGAAACACCATATATTTT.

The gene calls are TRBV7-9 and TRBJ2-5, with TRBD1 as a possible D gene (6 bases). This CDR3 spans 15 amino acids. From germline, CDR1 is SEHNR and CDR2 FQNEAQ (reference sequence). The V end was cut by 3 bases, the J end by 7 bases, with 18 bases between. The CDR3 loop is CASSFRADRSGTQYF. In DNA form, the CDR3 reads TGTGCCAGCAGCTTTAGGGCCGACAGGTCGGGGACCCAGTACTTC.

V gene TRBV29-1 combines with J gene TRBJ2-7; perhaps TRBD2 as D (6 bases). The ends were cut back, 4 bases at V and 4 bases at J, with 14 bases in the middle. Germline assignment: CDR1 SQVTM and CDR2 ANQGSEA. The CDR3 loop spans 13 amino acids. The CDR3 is CSVGSRAGYEQYF. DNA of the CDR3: TGCAGCGTTGGATCTCGGGCGGGGTACGAGCAGTACTTC.

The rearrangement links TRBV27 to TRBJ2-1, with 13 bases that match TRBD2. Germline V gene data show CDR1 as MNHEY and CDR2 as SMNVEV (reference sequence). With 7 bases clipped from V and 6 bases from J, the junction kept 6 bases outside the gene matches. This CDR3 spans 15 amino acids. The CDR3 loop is CASTQGTSGANEQFF. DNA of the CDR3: TGTGCCAGCACACAAGGGACTAGCGGGGCCAATGAGCAGTTCTTC.

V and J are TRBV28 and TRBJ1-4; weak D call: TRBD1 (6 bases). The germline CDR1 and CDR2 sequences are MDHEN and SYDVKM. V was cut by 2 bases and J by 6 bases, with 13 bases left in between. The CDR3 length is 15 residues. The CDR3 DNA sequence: TGTGCCAGCAGTTTAAGGGGGAGGGGTGATGAAAAACTGTTTTTT. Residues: CASSLRGRGDEKLFF.

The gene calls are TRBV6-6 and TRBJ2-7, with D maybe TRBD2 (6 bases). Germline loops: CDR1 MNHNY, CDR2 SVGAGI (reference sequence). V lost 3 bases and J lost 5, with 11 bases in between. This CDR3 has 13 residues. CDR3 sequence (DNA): TGTGCCAGCAGTTATAGGGAGGTCCACGAGCAGTACTTC. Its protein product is CASSYREVHEQYF.

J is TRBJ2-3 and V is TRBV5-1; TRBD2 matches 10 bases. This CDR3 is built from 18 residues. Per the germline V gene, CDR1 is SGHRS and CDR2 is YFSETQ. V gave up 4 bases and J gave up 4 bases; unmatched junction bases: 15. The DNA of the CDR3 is TGCGCCAGCAGCCAAGGGGAGCGGGAGGGCCTTGGGGCAGATACGCAGTATTTT. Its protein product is CASSQGEREGLGADTQYF.

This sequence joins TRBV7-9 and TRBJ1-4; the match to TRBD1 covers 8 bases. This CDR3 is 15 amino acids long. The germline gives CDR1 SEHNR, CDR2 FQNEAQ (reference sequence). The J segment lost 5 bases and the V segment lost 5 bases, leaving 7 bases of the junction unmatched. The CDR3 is CASSPWTGKNEKLFF. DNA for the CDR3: TGTGCCAGCAGCCCCTGGACAGGGAAAAATGAAAAACTGTTTTTT.

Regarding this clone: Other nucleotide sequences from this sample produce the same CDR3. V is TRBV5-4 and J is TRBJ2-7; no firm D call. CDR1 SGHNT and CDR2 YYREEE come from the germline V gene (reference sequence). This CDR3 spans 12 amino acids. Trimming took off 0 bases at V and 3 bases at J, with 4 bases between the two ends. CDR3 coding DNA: TGTGCCAGCAGCTTGGACGGCTACGAGCAGTACTTC. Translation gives CASSLDGYEQYF.

The CDR3 loop is CASTPGANTGELFF. DNA of the CDR3: TGTGCCAGCACTCCAGGGGCGAACACCGGGGAGCTGTTTTTT. This chain joins TRBV2 and TRBJ2-2, with a weak D call TRBD1 (6 bases). The CDR3 runs to 14 residues. Trimming shortened V by 7 bases and J by 0 bases, and 9 bases separated the two germline ends. Germline V gene data show CDR1 as SNHLY and CDR2 as FYNNEI.

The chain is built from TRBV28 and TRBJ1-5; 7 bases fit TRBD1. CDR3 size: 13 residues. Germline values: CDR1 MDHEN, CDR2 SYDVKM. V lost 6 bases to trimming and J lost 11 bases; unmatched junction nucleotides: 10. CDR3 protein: CASRSAEGAAQHF. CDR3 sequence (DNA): TGTGCCAGCAGATCGGCTGAGGGGGCAGCCCAGCATTTT. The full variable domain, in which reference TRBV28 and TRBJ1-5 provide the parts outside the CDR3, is DVKVTQSSRYLVKRTGEKVFLECVQDMDHENMFWYRQDPGLGLRLIYFSYDVKMKEKGDIPEGYSVSREKKERFSLILESASTNQTSMYLCASRSAEGAAQHFGDGTRLSIL.

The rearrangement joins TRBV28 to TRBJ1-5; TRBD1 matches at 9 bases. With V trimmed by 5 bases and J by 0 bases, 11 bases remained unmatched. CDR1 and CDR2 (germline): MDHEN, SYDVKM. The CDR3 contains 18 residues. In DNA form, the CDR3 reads TGTGCCAGCAGTCCCGGGACAGGGTACTCCTATAGCAATCAGCCCCAGCATTTT. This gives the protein CASSPGTGYSYSNQPQHF.

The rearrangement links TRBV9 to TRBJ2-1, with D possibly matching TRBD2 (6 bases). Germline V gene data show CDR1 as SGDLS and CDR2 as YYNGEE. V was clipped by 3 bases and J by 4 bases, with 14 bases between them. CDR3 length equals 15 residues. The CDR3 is CASSAGGSGYNEQFF. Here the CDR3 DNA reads TGTGCCAGCAGCGCCGGAGGTAGCGGATACAATGAGCAGTTCTTC.

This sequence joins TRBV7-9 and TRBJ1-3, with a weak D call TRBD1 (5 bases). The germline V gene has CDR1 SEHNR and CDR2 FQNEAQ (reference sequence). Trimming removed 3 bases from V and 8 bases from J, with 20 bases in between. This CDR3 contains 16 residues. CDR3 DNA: TGTGCCAGCAGCTTGGAGGGGTACCTGGGTGTTGACACCATATATTTT. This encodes CASSLEGYLGVDTIYF. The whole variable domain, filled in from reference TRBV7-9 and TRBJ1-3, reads DTGVSQNPRHKITKRGQNVTFRCDPISEHNRLYWYRQTLGQGPEFLTYFQNEAQLEKSRLLSDRFSAERPKGSFSTLEIQRTEQGDSAMYLCASSLEGYLGVDTIYFGEGSWLTVV.

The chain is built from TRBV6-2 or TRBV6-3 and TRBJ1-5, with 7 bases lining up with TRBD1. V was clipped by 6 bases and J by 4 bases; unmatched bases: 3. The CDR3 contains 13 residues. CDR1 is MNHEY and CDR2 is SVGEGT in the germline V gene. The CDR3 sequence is CASSQGENQPQHF. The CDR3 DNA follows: TGTGCCAGCAGCCAGGGGGAGAATCAGCCCCAGCATTTT.

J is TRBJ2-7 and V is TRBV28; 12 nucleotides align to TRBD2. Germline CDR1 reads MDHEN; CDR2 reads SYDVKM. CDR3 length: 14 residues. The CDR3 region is CASSPSPLAGGPSV. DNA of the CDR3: TGTGCCAGCAGTCCCTCCCCCCTAGCGGGAGGGCCTTCAGTC.

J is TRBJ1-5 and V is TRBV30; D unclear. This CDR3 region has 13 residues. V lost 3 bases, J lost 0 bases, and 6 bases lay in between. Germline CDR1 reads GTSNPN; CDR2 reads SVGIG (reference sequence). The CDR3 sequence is CAWRQSSNQPQHF. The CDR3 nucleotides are TGTGCCTGGAGACAGAGTAGCAATCAGCCCCAGCATTTT.

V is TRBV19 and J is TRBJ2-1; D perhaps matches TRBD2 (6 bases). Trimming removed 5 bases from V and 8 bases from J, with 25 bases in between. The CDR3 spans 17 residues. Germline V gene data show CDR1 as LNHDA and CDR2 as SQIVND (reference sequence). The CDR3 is CASSVRDYPGDLYEQFF. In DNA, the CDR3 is TGTGCCAGTAGTGTCCGTGACTATCCGGGAGACTTATATGAGCAGTTCTTC.